This is a list of T cell receptor beta chains from one sample in a study of cytomegalovirus exposure and HLA in healthy donors. Generated by immunoSEQ multiplex PCR, the TCRdb table keeps only in-frame clones and is missing some. The sample contains about 110,000 clones, about two thirds of which appear only once. The material sequenced was PBMCs. All receptors derive from a female donor in good health and CMV-seronegative. Each CDR3 is given with its conserved first and last residue. The D gene is left open where the match is weak. Where a row states a size, it is once, few, many or the class of an expanded clone; other rows omit it.

>.|TRBV6-5|TRBD1|TRBJ2-7
CASSYSGTGSYEQYF
TGTGCCAGCAGCTACTCCGGGACAGGGTCCTACGAGCAGTACTTC
>.|TRBV28|TRBD2|TRBJ2-5
CASSPRTSGQETQYF
TGTGCCAGCAGTCCCCGGACTAGCGGGCAAGAGACCCAGTACTTC
>few|TRBV5-1|TRBD1|TRBJ2-7
CASSYRDRAYEQYF
TGCGCCAGCAGCTACCGGGACAGGGCCTACGAGCAGTACTTC
>.|TRBV9|.|TRBJ2-7
CASSGDSNPYEQYF
TGTGCCAGCAGCGGGGACTCCAACCCGTACGAGCAGTACTTC
>.|TRBV2|TRBD2|TRBJ2-7
CASSAPLSSGRTYEQYF
TGTGCCAGCAGCGCCCCCTTGTCTAGCGGGAGGACCTACGAGCAGTACTTC
>.|TRBV14|TRBD2|TRBJ2-7
CASSQEGLAGEQYF
TGTGCCAGCAGCCAGGAAGGACTAGCGGGGGAGCAGTACTTC
>.|TRBV30|.|TRBJ1-2
CAWTGGANYGYTF
TGTGCCTGGACCGGGGGGGCTAACTATGGCTACACCTTC
>.|TRBV4-1|.|TRBJ2-1
CASSQGGIGNEQFF
TGCGCCAGCAGCCAAGGCGGGATCGGAAATGAGCAGTTCTTC
>.|TRBV25-1|.|TRBJ1-2
CASSAGGLKGDIIGGYTF
TGTGCCAGCAGCGCGGGGGGCCTAAAGGGGGACATAATCGGAGGCTACACCTTC
>few|TRBV5-1|.|TRBJ1-4
CASRRSYNEKLFF
TGCGCCAGCAGGAGGTCCTATAATGAAAAACTGTTTTTT
>few|TRBV7-9|.|TRBJ1-2
CASSLAGGNYGYTF
TGTGCCAGCAGCTTAGCAGGAGGGAACTATGGCTACACCTTC
>.|TRBV6-1|TRBD1|TRBJ1-1
CASSLEGAQNTEAFF
TGTGCCAGCAGCCTAGAGGGGGCGCAAAACACTGAAGCTTTCTTT
>.|TRBV7-2|TRBD2|TRBJ2-5
CASSPQRIGGSGDQYF
TGTGCCAGCAGCCCCCAGAGGATAGGCGGGAGCGGGGACCAGTACTTC
>once|TRBV6-5|.|TRBJ1-4
CASSYEPATSEKLFF
TGTGCCAGCAGTTACGAACCCGCAACTAGTGAAAAACTGTTTTTT
>.|TRBV11-3|.|TRBJ2-5
CASSLAINGRRTRETQYF
TGTGCCAGCAGCCTGGCCATAAATGGCAGGAGAACTAGAGAGACCCAGTACTTC
>once|TRBV5-4|.|TRBJ2-1
CASTEGGRGGNEQFF
TGTGCCAGCACGGAGGGGGGGAGAGGGGGCAATGAGCAGTTCTTC
>few|TRBV28|TRBD1|TRBJ2-4
CASRTPYDRGLFNIQYF
TGTGCCAGCAGGACGCCTTATGACAGGGGGCTATTCAACATTCAGTACTTC